These 24 T cell receptor beta chains originate from one sample sequenced in a study of beta chain features in type 1 diabetes. Isolated RNA was reverse transcribed in full, so expressed TCRB transcripts were sequenced. Here immunoSEQ multiplex PCR was the method, and the copy in TCRdb shows in-frame clones only, minus some. The sample carries around 300,000 clones, 7.5% to 9.5% recorded once. The sample taken for sequencing was central memory CD4+ T cells from blood. The receptor set was obtained from a woman aged 18-35 years in good health.

This clone was seen a handful of times. The chain joins TRBV6-6 to TRBJ2-1; 8 bases fit TRBD1. The V segment lost 2 bases and the J segment 8 bases; nucleotides outside the gene matches: 8. CDR1 MNHNY and CDR2 SVGAGI come from the germline V gene (reference sequence). The CDR3 has 15 residues. In DNA, the CDR3 is TGTGCCAGCAGTTACCCGGACAGGGAAAGGGATGAGCAGTTCTTC. This sequence encodes CASSYPDRERDEQFF.

The genes are TRBV19 and TRBJ1-2; tentative D call: TRBD1 (5 bases). V was shortened by 3 bases and J by 2 bases, with 7 bases between the two germline ends. There are 13 residues in the CDR3. CDR1 is LNHDA, CDR2 SQIVND, per germline (reference sequence). CDR3 nucleotides: TGTGCCAGTAGTATGCGACAGAACTATGGCTACACCTTC. Residues: CASSMRQNYGYTF.

The genes are TRBV12-2 and TRBJ1-1; the D segment call TRBD1 is taken from the table without a DNA check. TRBV12-2 is a listed pseudogene. This CDR3 spans 14 amino acids. The CDR3: CASRLATENTEAFF. In nucleotides, the CDR3 is TGTGCAAGTCGCTTAGCCACAGAGAACACTGAAGCTTTCTTT.

The V gene is TRBV9, the J gene TRBJ2-1; D is uncertain. Germline V lookup: CDR1 SGDLS, CDR2 YYNGEE. This CDR3 has 16 amino acids. Trimming left V 3 bases short and J 1 base short, with 14 bases between. The CDR3, as DNA: TGTGCCAGCAGCGCGACCAGGATTAAATCCTACAATGAGCAGTTCTTC. It is translated as CASSATRIKSYNEQFF.

V and J are TRBV6-5 and TRBJ1-1, with D perhaps matching TRBD1 (6 bases). Trimming cost V 8 bases and J 1 base, with 11 bases left between them. The CDR3 spans 13 residues. Germline V CDR1 and CDR2: MNHEY, SVGAGI. CDR3 loop: CASCRGENTEAFF. In DNA, the CDR3 is TGTGCCAGCTGCAGGGGCGAGAACACTGAAGCTTTCTTT.

This clone came up a few times. The chain employs TRBV6-1 and TRBJ2-7; tentative D call: TRBD1 (5 bases). Trimming stripped 3 bases from V and 0 bases from J, with 12 bases between. There are 15 residues in the CDR3. CDR1 is MNHNS, CDR2 SASEGT, per germline. CDR3 DNA sequence: TGTGCCAGCAGTGACGTAACCAGGGCCTCCTACGAGCAGTACGTC. Protein sequence: CASSDVTRASYEQYV.

In this sample, this clone turned up a few times. The chain carries TRBV21-1 and TRBJ1-2; the DNA was not compared with TRBD1, the D call given in the table. TRBV21-1 is labeled a pseudogene. CDR3 length: 16 residues. CDR3 amino acids: CASSKWQGQGNYGYTF. Written as DNA, the CDR3 is TGTGCCAGCAGCAAGTGGCAGGGACAGGGTAACTATGGCTACACCTTC.

This clone was seen more than once but under ten times. The CDR3 DNA is TGTGCCAGCAGCACTGGACGAGGGGATCTCTATGGCTACACCTTC. Its translation is CASSTGRGDLYGYTF. The chain recombines TRBV5-4 with TRBJ1-2, with D possibly being TRBD1 (5 bases). In germline, CDR1 is SGHNT, CDR2 YYREEE (reference sequence). Trimming shortened V by 4 bases and J by 4 bases, and 17 bases separated the two germline ends. CDR3 size: 15 residues. Full variable domain (missing parts from reference TRBV5-4 and TRBJ1-2): ETGVTQSPTHLIKTRGQQVTLRCSSQSGHNTVSWYQQALGQGPQFIFQYYREEENGRGNFPPRFSGLQFPNYSSELNVNALELDDSALYLCASSTGRGDLYGYTFGSGTRLTVV.

This clone came up a few times. This rearrangement joins TRBV28 to TRBJ2-5, with TRBD2 as a possible D gene (6 bases). The CDR3 has 14 amino acids. The germline V and J ends were trimmed by 7 bases and 6 bases, with 18 bases remaining between them. Germline values: CDR1 MDHEN, CDR2 SYDVKM. Here the CDR3 DNA reads TGTGCCAGCACCGCGGGCGGGGATATAAAGACCCAGTACTTC. Translating gives CASTAGGDIKTQYF.

Here the CDR3 reads CASSPRHPDTQYF. In nucleotides, the CDR3 is TGCGCCAGCAGCCCCCGACACCCAGATACGCAGTATTTT. The chain recombines TRBV4-3 with TRBJ2-3, with unresolved D. The length of the CDR3 is 13 residues. Germline assignment: CDR1 LGHNA and CDR2 YSLEER. Trimming stripped 4 bases from V and 4 bases from J, with 9 bases between.

J is TRBJ2-1 and V is TRBV2, with TRBD2 as a possible D gene (5 bases). Per the germline V gene, CDR1 is SNHLY and CDR2 is FYNNEI. There are 13 residues in the CDR3. Between the trimmed V and J ends, which lost 7 bases and 0 bases, there was a span of 7 bases. The CDR3 loop is CASTRGSYNEQFF. As DNA, the CDR3 is TGTGCCAGCACCCGGGGCTCCTACAATGAGCAGTTCTTC. The full variable domain, with the rest looked up from reference TRBV2 and TRBJ2-1, is EPEVTQTPSHQVTQMGQEVILRCVPISNHLYFYWYRQILGQKVEFLVSFYNNEISEKSEIFDDQFSVERPDGSNFTLKIRSTKLEDSAMYFCASTRGSYNEQFFGPGTRLTVL.

This clone has just a few counts. This CDR3 is also generated by other DNA sequences in the sample. The gene calls are TRBV7-3 and TRBJ2-3; 7 nucleotides line up with TRBD2. J lost 1 base, V lost 5 bases, and 6 bases had no gene match. The CDR3 runs to 15 residues. Germline loops: CDR1 SGHTA, CDR2 FQGTGA. The CDR3 loop is CASSRTRDGTDTQYF. CDR3 DNA sequence: TGTGCCAGCAGCCGGACTAGAGACGGCACAGATACGCAGTATTTT.

This clone came up a few times. V usage is TRBV7-2 and J usage is TRBJ2-7, with D perhaps matching TRBD2 (7 bases). V lost 3 bases and J lost 6, with 15 bases in between. Per germline, CDR1 SGHTA and CDR2 FQGNSA. CDR3 length: 14 amino acids. The CDR3: CASSFTRETGEQYF. The CDR3 region has the DNA TGTGCCAGCAGCTTTACGCGGGAGACAGGCGAGCAGTACTTC.

This clone has only a few counts. V gene TRBV7-9 combines with J gene TRBJ2-1; no reliable D call. Trimming pared 5 bases from V and 7 bases from J, leaving 9 bases between. The germline CDR1 and CDR2 sequences are SEHNR and FQNEAQ (reference sequence). The CDR3 spans 12 residues. CDR3 bases: TGTGCCAGCAGCCGGACCCCGAATGAGCAGTTCTTC. This translates into CASSRTPNEQFF.

In this sample, this clone turned up a few times. The CDR3 DNA reads as TGTGCCAGCAGCTCTCAGGGTTTCAATGAAGCTTTCTTT. It encodes CASSSQGFNEAFF. The chain has TRBV7-2 and TRBJ1-1, with a possible D match to TRBD1 (5 bases). This CDR3 has 13 residues. Deletions cut 4 bases from V and 7 bases from J, with 13 bases between. The germline V gene encodes CDR1 SGHTA and CDR2 FQGNSA. Together with reference TRBV7-2 and TRBJ1-1, the CDR3 gives the full variable domain: GAGVSQSPSNKVTEKGKDVELRCDPISGHTALYWYRQSLGQGLEFLIYFQGNSAPDKSGLPSDRFSAERTGGSVSTLTIQRTQQEDSAVYLCASSSQGFNEAFFGQGTRLTVV.

V is TRBV4-2 and J is TRBJ1-3; D gene unclear. The germline V gene has CDR1 LGHNA and CDR2 YNFKEQ. V was pared by 0 bases and J by 0 bases, with 9 bases between. The CDR3 is 16 amino acids. CDR3 nucleotide sequence: TGTGCCAGCAGCCAAGATCTACCTGGCTCTGGAAACACCATATATTTT. It yields the protein CASSQDLPGSGNTIYF.

The rearrangement uses TRBV9 and TRBJ1-2; no firm D call. Germline V gene sequence: CDR1 SGDLS, CDR2 YYNGEE. The CDR3 covers 13 residues. V was cut by 0 bases and J by 7 bases, with 10 bases left in between. The CDR3 sequence: CASSVEGEGGYTF. DNA of the CDR3: TGTGCCAGCAGCGTAGAGGGTGAGGGTGGCTACACCTTC.

The J gene is TRBJ2-7, the V gene TRBV28, with a weak D call TRBD1 (6 bases). V shed 2 bases and J shed 11 bases, with 16 bases lying between them. The CDR3 is 13 residues long. Per germline, CDR1 MDHEN and CDR2 SYDVKM. CDR3 nucleotide sequence: TGTGCCAGCAGTTTAGGGTCCAGGGGAGTGGAGTACGTC. Translating it yields CASSLGSRGVEYV.

The chain uses TRBV7-9 and TRBJ1-5; possible D gene TRBD1, 5 bases. This CDR3 is 16 amino acids long. Trimming shortened V by 1 base and J by 7 bases, and 17 bases separated the two germline ends. The germline V gene encodes CDR1 SEHNR and CDR2 FQNEAQ (reference sequence). CDR3 in amino acids: CASSLGTGVKGQPQHF. The CDR3 DNA is TGTGCCAGCAGCTTAGGAACCGGGGTTAAGGGGCAGCCCCAGCATTTT.

The sample holds many counts of this clone. This sequence joins TRBV2 and TRBJ1-6; no clear D gene. Germline CDR1 and CDR2: SNHLY and FYNNEI. The CDR3 contains 11 residues. The V and J ends lost 2 bases and 7 bases respectively, with 0 bases between them. This CDR3 reads CASSENSPLHF. The DNA for the CDR3 is TGTGCCAGCAGTGAAAATTCACCCCTCCACTTT.

This clone was seen more than once but under ten times. This chain joins TRBV29-1 and TRBJ2-1, with D possibly matching TRBD2 (6 bases). This CDR3 spans 15 amino acids. V lost 6 bases and J lost 8, with 23 bases in between. CDR1 and CDR2 (germline): SQVTM, ANQGSEA. DNA of the CDR3: TGCAGCGTCGCTTCCGGGAGTGATAGATGGGATGAGCAGTTCTTC. This encodes CSVASGSDRWDEQFF.

This clone has just a few counts. The rearrangement uses TRBV4-1 and TRBJ2-1; TRBD2 aligns across 9 bases. Trimming removed 4 bases from V and 10 bases from J; junction bases left unmatched: 11. Germline loops: CDR1 MGHRA, CDR2 YSYEKL. This CDR3 contains 15 residues. The CDR3, as DNA: TGCGCCAGCAGCCCGGAGGTGGCGGGAGGGCGCGAGCAGTTCTTC. Protein sequence: CASSPEVAGGREQFF.

This clone occurred a few times. V is TRBV4-3 and J is TRBJ2-2; D possibly corresponds to TRBD1 (6 bases). CDR3 length: 15 residues. V was clipped by 6 bases and J by 4 bases, with 15 bases between them. Germline V gene sequence: CDR1 LGHNA, CDR2 YSLEER. The CDR3 here is CASSSPGVATGELFF. CDR3 nucleotide sequence: TGCGCCAGCAGTTCCCCAGGGGTGGCCACCGGGGAGCTGTTTTTT.

The CDR3 region has the DNA TGTGCCAGCAGCTTGGGGCTAGTCTCCTACAATGAGCAGTTCTTC. Protein: CASSLGLVSYNEQFF. The chain joins TRBV7-2 to TRBJ2-1; weak D call: TRBD1 (5 bases). V lost 3 bases to trimming and J lost 0 bases, with 9 bases between them. In germline, CDR1 is SGHTA, CDR2 FQGNSA. The CDR3 totals 15 residues. The whole variable domain, remainder taken from reference TRBV7-2 and TRBJ2-1, is GAGVSQSPSNKVTEKGKDVELRCDPISGHTALYWYRQSLGQGLEFLIYFQGNSAPDKSGLPSDRFSAERTGGSVSTLTIQRTQQEDSAVYLCASSLGLVSYNEQFFGPGTRLTVL.